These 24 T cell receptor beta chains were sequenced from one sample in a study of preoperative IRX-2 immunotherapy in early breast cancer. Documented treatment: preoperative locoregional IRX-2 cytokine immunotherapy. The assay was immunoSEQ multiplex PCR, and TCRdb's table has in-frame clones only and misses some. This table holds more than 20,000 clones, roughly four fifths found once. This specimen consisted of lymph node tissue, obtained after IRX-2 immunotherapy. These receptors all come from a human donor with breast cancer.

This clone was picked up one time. This CDR3 is CASSFTLETQYF. For the CDR3, the DNA is TGTGCCAGCAGTTTTACATTAGAGACCCAGTACTTC. V and J are TRBV28 and TRBJ2-5; D remains ambiguous. V dropped 3 bases and J dropped 4 bases, with 6 bases sitting between them. The length of the CDR3 is 12 residues. The germline gives CDR1 MDHEN, CDR2 SYDVKM.

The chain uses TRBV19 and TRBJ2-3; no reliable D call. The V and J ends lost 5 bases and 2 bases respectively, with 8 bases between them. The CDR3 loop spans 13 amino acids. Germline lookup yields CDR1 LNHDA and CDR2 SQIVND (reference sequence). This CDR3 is CASSPRITDTQYF. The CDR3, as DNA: TGTGCCAGTAGTCCACGGATCACAGATACGCAGTATTTT.

CDR3 in DNA: TGTGCCAGCTCACCACCGATGGGGCTTCCGGGCTACACCTTC. Translation gives CASSPPMGLPGYTF. The chain links TRBV18 to TRBJ1-2; the D gene is possibly TRBD1 (5 bases). The CDR3 contains 14 residues. The V and J ends lost 0 bases and 8 bases respectively, with 13 bases between them. Germline values: CDR1 KGHSH, CDR2 LQKENI.

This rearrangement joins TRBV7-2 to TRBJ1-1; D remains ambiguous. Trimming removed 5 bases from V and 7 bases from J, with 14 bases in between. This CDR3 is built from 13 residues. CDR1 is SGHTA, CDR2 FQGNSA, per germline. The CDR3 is CASSQEGGIEAFF. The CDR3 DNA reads TGTGCCAGCAGCCAAGAAGGAGGGATTGAAGCTTTCTTT.

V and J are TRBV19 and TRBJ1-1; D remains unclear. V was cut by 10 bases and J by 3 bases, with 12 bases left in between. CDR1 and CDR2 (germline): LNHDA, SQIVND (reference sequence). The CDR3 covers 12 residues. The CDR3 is CATTDSYTEAFF. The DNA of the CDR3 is TGTGCCACCACGGACTCTTACACTGAAGCTTTCTTT.

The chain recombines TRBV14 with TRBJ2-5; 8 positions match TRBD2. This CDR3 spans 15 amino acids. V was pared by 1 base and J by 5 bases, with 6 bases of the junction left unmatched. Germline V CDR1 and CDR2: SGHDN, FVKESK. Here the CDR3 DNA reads TGTGCCAGCAGCCAAGTGTCGGGGGGGCCCGAGACCCAGTACTTC. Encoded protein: CASSQVSGGPETQYF.

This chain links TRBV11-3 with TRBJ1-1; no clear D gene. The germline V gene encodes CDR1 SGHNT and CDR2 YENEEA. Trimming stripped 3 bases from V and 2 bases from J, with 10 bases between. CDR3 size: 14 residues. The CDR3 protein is CASSFSPDNTEAFF. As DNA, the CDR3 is TGTGCCAGCAGCTTTAGCCCGGATAACACTGAAGCTTTCTTT.

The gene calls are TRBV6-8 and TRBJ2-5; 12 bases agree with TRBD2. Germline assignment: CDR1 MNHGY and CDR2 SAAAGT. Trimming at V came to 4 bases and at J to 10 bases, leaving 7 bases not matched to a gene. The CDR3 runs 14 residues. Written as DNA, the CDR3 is TGTGCCAGCAGTTCCGGACTAGCGGGGAGGGACCAGTACTTC. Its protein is CASSSGLAGRDQYF.

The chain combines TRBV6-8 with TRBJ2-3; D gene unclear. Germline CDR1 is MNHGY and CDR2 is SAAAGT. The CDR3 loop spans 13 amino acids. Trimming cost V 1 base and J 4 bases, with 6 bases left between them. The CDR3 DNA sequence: TGTGCCAGCAGTTACTTTGCCTCAGATACGCAGTATTTT. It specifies CASSYFASDTQYF.

The CDR3 DNA reads TGCGCCAGCAGTGAGTCGGGACTAGCGGAGACCCAGTACTTC. This gives the protein CASSESGLAETQYF. The chain uses TRBV10-2 and TRBJ2-5; 10 bases line up with TRBD2. The ends lost 0 bases at V and 5 bases at J; junction bases unmatched: 0. Germline CDR1 and CDR2: WSHSY and SAAADI. This CDR3 is 14 amino acids long.

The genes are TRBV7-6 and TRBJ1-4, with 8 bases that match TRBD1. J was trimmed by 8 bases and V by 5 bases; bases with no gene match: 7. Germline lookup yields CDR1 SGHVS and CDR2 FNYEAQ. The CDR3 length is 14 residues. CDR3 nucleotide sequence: TGTGCCAGCAGCGTCGACAGGGGTGGGGAAAAACTGTTTTTT. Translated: CASSVDRGGEKLFF.

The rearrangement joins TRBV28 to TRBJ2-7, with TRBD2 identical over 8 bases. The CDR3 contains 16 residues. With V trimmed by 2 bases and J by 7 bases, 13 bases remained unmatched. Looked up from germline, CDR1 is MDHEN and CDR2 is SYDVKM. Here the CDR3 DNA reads TGTGCCAGCAGTTTAAACGCGGGGGGCGCTCTGGGAGAGCAGTACGTC. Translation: CASSLNAGGALGEQYV.

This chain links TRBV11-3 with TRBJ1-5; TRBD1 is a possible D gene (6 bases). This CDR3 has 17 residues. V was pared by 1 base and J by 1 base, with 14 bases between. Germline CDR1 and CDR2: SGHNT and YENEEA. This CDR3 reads CASSLGTGGGSNQPQHF. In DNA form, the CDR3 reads TGTGCCAGCAGCTTAGGGACCGGGGGCGGAAGCAATCAGCCCCAGCATTTT.

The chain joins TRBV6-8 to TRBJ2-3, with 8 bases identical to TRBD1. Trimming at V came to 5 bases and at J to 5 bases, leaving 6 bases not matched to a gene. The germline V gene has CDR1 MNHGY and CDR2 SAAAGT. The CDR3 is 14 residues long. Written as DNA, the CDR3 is TGTGCCAGCAGTCCAGGACAGGGCCGAGATACGCAGTATTTT. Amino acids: CASSPGQGRDTQYF.

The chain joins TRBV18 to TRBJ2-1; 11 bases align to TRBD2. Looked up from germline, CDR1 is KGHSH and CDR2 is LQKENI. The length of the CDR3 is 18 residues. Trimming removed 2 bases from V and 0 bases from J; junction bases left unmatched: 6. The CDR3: CASSPAGTSGTSYNEQFF. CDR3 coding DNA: TGTGCCAGCTCACCAGCCGGGACTAGCGGAACCTCCTACAATGAGCAGTTCTTC.

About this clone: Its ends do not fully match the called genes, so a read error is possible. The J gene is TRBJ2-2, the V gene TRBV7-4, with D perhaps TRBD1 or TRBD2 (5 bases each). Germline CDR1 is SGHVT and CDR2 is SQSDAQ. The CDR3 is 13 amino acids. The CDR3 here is CASSAGNTGKLFF. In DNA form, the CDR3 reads TGTGCCAGCAGCGCAGGGAACACCGGGAAGCTGTTTTTT.

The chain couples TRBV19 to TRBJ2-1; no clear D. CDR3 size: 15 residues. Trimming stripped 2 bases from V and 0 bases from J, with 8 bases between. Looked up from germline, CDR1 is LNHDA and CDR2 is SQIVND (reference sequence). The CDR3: CASSISPSSYNEQFF. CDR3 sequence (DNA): TGTGCCAGTAGTATATCCCCGAGCTCCTACAATGAGCAGTTCTTC.

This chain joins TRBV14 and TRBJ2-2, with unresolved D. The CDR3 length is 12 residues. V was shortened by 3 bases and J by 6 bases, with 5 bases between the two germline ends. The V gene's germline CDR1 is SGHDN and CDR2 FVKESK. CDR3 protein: CASSHVPGELFF. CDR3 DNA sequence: TGTGCCAGCAGCCACGTTCCCGGGGAGCTGTTTTTT.

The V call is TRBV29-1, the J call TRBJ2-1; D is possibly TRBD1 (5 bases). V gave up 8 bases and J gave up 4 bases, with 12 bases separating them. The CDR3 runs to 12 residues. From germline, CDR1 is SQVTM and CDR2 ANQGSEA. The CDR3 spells CSFVGLYNEQFF. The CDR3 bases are TGCAGCTTTGTGGGGCTGTACAATGAGCAGTTCTTC.

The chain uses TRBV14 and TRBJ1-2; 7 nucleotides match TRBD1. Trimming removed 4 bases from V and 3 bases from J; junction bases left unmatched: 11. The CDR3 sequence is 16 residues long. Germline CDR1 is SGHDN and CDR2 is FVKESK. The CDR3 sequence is CASSPRQGQGDYGYTF. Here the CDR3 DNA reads TGTGCCAGCAGCCCCCGGCAGGGGCAGGGGGACTATGGCTACACCTTC.

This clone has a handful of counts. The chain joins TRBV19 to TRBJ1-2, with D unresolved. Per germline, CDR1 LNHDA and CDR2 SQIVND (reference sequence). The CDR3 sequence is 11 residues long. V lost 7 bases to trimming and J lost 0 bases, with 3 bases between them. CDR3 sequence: CASTANYGYTF. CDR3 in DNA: TGTGCCAGTACAGCTAACTATGGCTACACCTTC.

The CDR3 nucleotides are TGTGCCTGGAGACCGACCGGACCGCTACTCTATGGCTACACCTTC. Translated: CAWRPTGPLLYGYTF. V usage is TRBV30 and J usage is TRBJ1-2; D is unresolved. The CDR3 spans 15 residues. The germline V gene encodes CDR1 GTSNPN and CDR2 SVGIG (reference sequence). The germline V and J ends were trimmed by 3 bases and 4 bases, with 18 bases remaining between them.

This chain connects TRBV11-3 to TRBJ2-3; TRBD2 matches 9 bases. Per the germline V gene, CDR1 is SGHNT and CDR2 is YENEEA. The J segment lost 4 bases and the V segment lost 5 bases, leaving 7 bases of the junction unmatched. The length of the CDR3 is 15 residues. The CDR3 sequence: CASSHSGGRPDTQYF. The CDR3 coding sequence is TGTGCCAGCAGCCATAGCGGGGGCCGACCAGATACGCAGTATTTT.

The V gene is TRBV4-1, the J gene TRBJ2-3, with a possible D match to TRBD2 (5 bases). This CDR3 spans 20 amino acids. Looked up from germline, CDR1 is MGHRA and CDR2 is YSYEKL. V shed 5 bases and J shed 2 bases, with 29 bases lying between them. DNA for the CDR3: TGCGCCAGCAGCACACCGTCTCGGCTAGCAGCCCCACTCCTCACAGATACGCAGTATTTT. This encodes CASSTPSRLAAPLLTDTQYF.